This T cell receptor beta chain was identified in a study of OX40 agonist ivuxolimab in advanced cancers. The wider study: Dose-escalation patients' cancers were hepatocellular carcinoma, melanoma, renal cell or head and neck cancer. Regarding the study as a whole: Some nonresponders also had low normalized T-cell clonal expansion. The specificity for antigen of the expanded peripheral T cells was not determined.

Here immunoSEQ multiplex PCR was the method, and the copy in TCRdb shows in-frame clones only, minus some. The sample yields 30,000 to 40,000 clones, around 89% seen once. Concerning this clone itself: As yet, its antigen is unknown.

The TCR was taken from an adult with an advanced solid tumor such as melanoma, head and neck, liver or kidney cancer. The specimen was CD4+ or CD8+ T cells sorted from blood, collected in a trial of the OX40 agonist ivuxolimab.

CDR3 coding DNA: TGTGCCAGCAGCTTCCGGGACAGGGTATACGAGCAGTACTTC. Its translation is CASSFRDRVYEQYF. The rearrangement links TRBV5-4 to TRBJ2-7; 9 bases match TRBD1. Germline V gene lookup returns CDR1 SGHNT and CDR2 YYREEE (reference sequence). Germline trimming cut 2 bases from V and 4 bases from J; bases unmatched to any gene: 4. This CDR3 has 14 residues.